The 15 T cell receptor beta chains below all came from one sample that was sequenced in a study of post-analysis software for immune sequencing data. Findings of the study overall: Compared with controls, patients had more of five TRBV segments, including TRBV5-6, TRBV5-1 and TRBV20-1.

These receptors have no known antigen. TCR beta cDNA libraries had unique molecular identifiers. TCRdb reanalysed the PCR reads using MiXCR and keeps one entry per CDR3 protein. This table holds hundreds of thousands of distinct CDR3 sequences, 59% found once. The sequenced sample was blood. The receptors come from a girl aged 2 to 10 with multiple sclerosis.

The gene calls are TRBV20-1 and TRBJ1-2, with D maybe TRBD1 (5 bases). Deletions cut 0 bases from V and 10 bases from J, with 24 bases between. Germline values: CDR1 DFQATT, CDR2 SNEGSKA (reference sequence). This CDR3 is built from 16 residues. CDR3 in DNA: TGCAGTGCTAGAGACGGGATTGGGGCCGGGGGAATGTACTACACCTTC. Its translation: CSARDGIGAGGMYYTF.

This chain links TRBV4-3 with TRBJ2-3; D tentatively reads TRBD1 or TRBD2 (5 bases each). V dropped 0 bases and J dropped 14 bases, with 15 bases sitting between them. CDR1 LGHNA and CDR2 YSLEER come from the germline V gene. This CDR3 has 13 amino acids. This chain's CDR3 is CASSQDRGNQGYF. The CDR3 DNA is TGCGCCAGCAGCCAAGATCGGGGTAACCAGGGGTATTTT.

This clonotype was counted a few times. The chain recombines TRBV12-3 or TRBV12-4 with TRBJ2-5; 7 nucleotides match TRBD1. The V and J ends lost 6 bases and 2 bases, in that order; junction bases with no gene match: 9. The length of the CDR3 is 15 residues. CDR3 amino acids: CASSKEQGLQETQYF. CDR3 DNA: TGTGCCAGCAGCAAAGAACAGGGGCTTCAAGAGACCCAGTACTTC.

The V and J genes are TRBV28 and TRBJ2-7; no definite D call. The CDR3 length is 14 residues. Trimming left V 2 bases short and J 2 bases short, with 10 bases between. Germline assignment: CDR1 MDHEN and CDR2 SYDVKM. CDR3 sequence reads: CASSLPDRAYEQYF. CDR3 coding DNA: TGTGCCAGCAGTTTACCGGACCGCGCCTACGAGCAGTACTTC.

V gene TRBV15 combines with J gene TRBJ2-7, with TRBD1 identical over 8 bases. Germline CDR1 LNHNV, CDR2 YYDKDF (reference sequence). CDR3 length: 15 amino acids. J lost 2 bases, V lost 4 bases, and 7 bases had no gene match. The CDR3 protein is CATSTADRATYEQYF. Written as DNA, the CDR3 is TGTGCCACCAGCACGGCGGACAGGGCCACCTACGAGCAGTACTTC.

The chain couples TRBV29-1 to TRBJ1-2; perhaps TRBD1 as D (6 bases). This CDR3 has 11 residues. V dropped 4 bases and J dropped 6 bases, with 9 bases sitting between them. CDR1 and CDR2 (germline): SQVTM, ANQGSEA. The DNA for the CDR3 is TGCAGCGTTGCAGGGGCAGATGGCTACACCTTC. Translation gives CSVAGADGYTF.

The J gene is TRBJ1-2, the V gene TRBV13, with D perhaps matching TRBD1 (5 bases). This CDR3 contains 14 residues. CDR1 is PRHDT and CDR2 is FYEKMQ in the germline V gene (reference sequence). V dropped 5 bases and J dropped 1 base, with 11 bases sitting between them. The CDR3 DNA follows: TGTGCCAGCAGCATATGGGACGGTAACTATGGCTACACCTTC. This codes for CASSIWDGNYGYTF.

The chain couples TRBV19 to TRBJ2-1, with TRBD2 matching 9 bases. The CDR3 sequence is 11 residues long. Trimming took 6 bases from V and 10 from J; bases not matched to a gene: 1. Germline V gene sequence: CDR1 LNHDA, CDR2 SQIVND (reference sequence). In nucleotides, the CDR3 is TGTGCCAGTAGGACTAGCGGAGAGCAGTTCTTC. It yields the protein CASRTSGEQFF. Full variable domain (remainder filled in from reference TRBV19 and TRBJ2-1): DGGITQSPKYLFRKEGQNVTLSCEQNLNHDAMYWYRQDPGQGLRLIYYSQIVNDFQKGDIAEGYSVSREKKESFPLTVTSAQKNPTAFYLCASRTSGEQFFGPGTRLTVL.

The chain carries TRBV10-3 and TRBJ2-4; 7 bases align to TRBD1. The CDR3 is 13 amino acids. Trimming at V came to 6 bases and at J to 4 bases, leaving 3 bases not matched to a gene. The germline gives CDR1 ENHRY, CDR2 SYGVKD. The CDR3 coding sequence is TGTGCCATCAGAGAACAGGGGAAAAACATTCAGTACTTC. The encoded protein is CAIREQGKNIQYF.

Here the CDR3 reads CASRQLGGEGDTQYF. The CDR3 DNA is TGTGCCAGCAGGCAACTGGGGGGCGAGGGAGATACGCAGTATTTT. The chain recombines TRBV12-3 or TRBV12-4 with TRBJ2-3, with D possibly called TRBD1 or TRBD2 (6 bases each). Between the trimmed V and J ends, which lost 6 bases and 5 bases, there was a span of 18 bases. The CDR3 is 15 residues long.

This chain connects TRBV6-6 to TRBJ2-1; TRBD2 matches at 13 bases. The CDR3 runs 14 residues. Germline lookup yields CDR1 MNHNY and CDR2 SVGAGI (reference sequence). Losses at the gene ends were 7 bases for V and 7 bases for J; bases not matched to a gene: 4. The CDR3 protein is CASTTSGGRNEQFF. In DNA form, the CDR3 reads TGTGCCAGCACGACTAGCGGGGGGCGAAATGAGCAGTTCTTC.

The V call is TRBV10-3, the J call TRBJ2-7; TRBD2 is a possible D gene (5 bases). With 2 bases removed from V and 3 bases from J, the gap between germline ends came to 8 bases. Looked up from germline, CDR1 is ENHRY and CDR2 is SYGVKD. This CDR3 has 13 amino acids. DNA of the CDR3: TGTGCCATCAGTGAGGGTGAGGGCTACGAGCAGTACTTC. It is translated as CAISEGEGYEQYF.

This clonotype is a singleton in its sample. The chain links TRBV29-1 to TRBJ1-1; D gene unclear. Germline-derived CDR1 and CDR2 are SQVTM and ANQGSEA. The CDR3 runs 13 residues. The germline V and J ends were trimmed by 7 bases and 0 bases, with 12 bases remaining between them. CDR3 bases: TGCAGCGCGCGTAGGTCCATGAACACTGAAGCTTTCTTT. This encodes CSARRSMNTEAFF.

Only a few counts were recorded for this clonotype. The J gene is TRBJ1-1, the V gene TRBV15, with D unclear. CDR3 length: 13 amino acids. V lost 7 bases, J lost 0 bases, and 9 bases lay in between. Germline-derived CDR1 and CDR2 are LNHNV and YYDKDF (reference sequence). The DNA of the CDR3 is TGTGCCACCACCTCGGGGATGAACACTGAAGCTTTCTTT. Translating it yields CATTSGMNTEAFF.

This clonotype appeared a few times. The chain links TRBV14 to TRBJ2-1; D remains unclear. This CDR3 is built from 14 residues. Germline lookup yields CDR1 SGHDN and CDR2 FVKESK. V gave up 1 base and J gave up 8 bases, with 12 bases separating them. The CDR3 DNA follows: TGTGCCAGCAGCCAAGTCCCCCGTGGGGATGAGCAGTTCTTC. This codes for CASSQVPRGDEQFF.